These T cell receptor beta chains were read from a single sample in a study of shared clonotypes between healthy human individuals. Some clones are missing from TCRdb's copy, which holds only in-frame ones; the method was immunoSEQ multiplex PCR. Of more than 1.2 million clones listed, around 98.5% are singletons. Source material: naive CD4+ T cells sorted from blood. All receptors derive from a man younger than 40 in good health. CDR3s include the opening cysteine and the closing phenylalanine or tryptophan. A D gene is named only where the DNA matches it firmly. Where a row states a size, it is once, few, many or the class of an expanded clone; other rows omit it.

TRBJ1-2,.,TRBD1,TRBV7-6,TGTGCCAGCAGCTTAGGGGCAGGGGGCGGCTACACCTTC,CASSLGAGGGYTF
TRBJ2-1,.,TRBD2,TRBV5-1,TGCGCCAGCAGCCCGGGCGCGACTAGCGGGAGATCCAATGAGCAGTTCTTC,CASSPGATSGRSNEQFF
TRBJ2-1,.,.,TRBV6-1,TGTGCCAGCAGTGAAGCAGCCAGTTCCAACGCCGGGGTACATGAGCAGTTCTTC,CASSEAASSNAGVHEQFF
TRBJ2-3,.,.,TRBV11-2,TGTGCCAGCGGATTCGGGCAGGGAGATACGCAGTATTTT,CASGFGQGDTQYF
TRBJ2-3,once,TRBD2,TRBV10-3,TGTGCCATCAGCTATTCTAGCGGGATCGCAGATACGCAGTATTTT,CAISYSSGIADTQYF
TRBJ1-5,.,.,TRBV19,TGTGCCAGTAGTCCCAGCCATAGCAATCAGCCCCAGCATTTT,CASSPSHSNQPQHF
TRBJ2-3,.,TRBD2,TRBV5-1,TGCGCCTCAGCCGGCCGAGGGTTAGCGGGTGGGGATACGCAGTATTTT,CASAGRGLAGGDTQYF
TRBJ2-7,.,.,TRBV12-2,TGTGCAAGTCGCTTAGCAATCGACAGAAGCCCCTCCTACGAGCAGTACTTC,CASRLAIDRSPSYEQYF
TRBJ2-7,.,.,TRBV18,TGTGCCAGCTCACCACCGGGAGCCTACGAGCAGTACTTC,CASSPPGAYEQYF
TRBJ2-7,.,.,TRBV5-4,TGTGCCGCAGGGCCAGCGGGTCTACACGAGCAGTACTTC,CAAGPAGLHEQYF
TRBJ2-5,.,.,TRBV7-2,TGTGCCAGCAGCCCCCGACAGCAAGAGACCCAGTACTTC,CASSPRQQETQYF
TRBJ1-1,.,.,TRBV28,TGTGCCAGCAGTTTCGCCTCCGGACTCGGTTTAGCTGAAGCTTTCTTT,CASSFASGLGLAEAFF
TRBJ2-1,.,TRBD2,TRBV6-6,TGTGCCAGCAGTTTCACTAGCGGGGACGCCGGGTATGAGCAGTTCTTC,CASSFTSGDAGYEQFF
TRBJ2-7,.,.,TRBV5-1,TGCGCCAGCAGGAGAGGGGAGGCCGACAGCTCCTACGAGCAGTACTTC,CASRRGEADSSYEQYF
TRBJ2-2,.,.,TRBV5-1,TGCGCCAGCAGTTTTGAAGGTTTGAGCACCGGGGAGCTGTTTTTT,CASSFEGLSTGELFF
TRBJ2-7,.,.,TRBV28,TGTGCCAGCAGTTTCCCCACCGGACAGAACTCCTACGAGCAGTACTTC,CASSFPTGQNSYEQYF
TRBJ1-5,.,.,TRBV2,TGTGCCAGCAGTGAAGATGTCAATCAGCCCCAGCATTTT,CASSEDVNQPQHF
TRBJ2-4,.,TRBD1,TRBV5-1,TGCGCCAGCAGCTCCACTACCAATCAGGGGGCTGGCGACATTCAGTACTTC,CASSSTTNQGAGDIQYF
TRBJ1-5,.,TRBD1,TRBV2,TGTGCCAGCAGTGGCCCAGGGGGCGGTCAGCCCCAGCATTTT,CASSGPGGGQPQHF
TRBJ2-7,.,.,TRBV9,TGTGCCAGCAGCCCAACGGACTACTCCTACGAGCAGTACTTC,CASSPTDYSYEQYF
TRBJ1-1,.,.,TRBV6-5,TGTGGGGACCACGGGGGCGTGTTGGCTTTCTTT,CGDHGGVLAFF
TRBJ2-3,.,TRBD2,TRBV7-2,TGTGCCAGCCGATCGGGACTAGCGGGATGGATGCAGTATTTT,CASRSGLAGWMQYF
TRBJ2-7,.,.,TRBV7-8,TGTGCCAGCAGCGCACGATCGGGGTTTGGTTACGAGCAGTACTTC,CASSARSGFGYEQYF